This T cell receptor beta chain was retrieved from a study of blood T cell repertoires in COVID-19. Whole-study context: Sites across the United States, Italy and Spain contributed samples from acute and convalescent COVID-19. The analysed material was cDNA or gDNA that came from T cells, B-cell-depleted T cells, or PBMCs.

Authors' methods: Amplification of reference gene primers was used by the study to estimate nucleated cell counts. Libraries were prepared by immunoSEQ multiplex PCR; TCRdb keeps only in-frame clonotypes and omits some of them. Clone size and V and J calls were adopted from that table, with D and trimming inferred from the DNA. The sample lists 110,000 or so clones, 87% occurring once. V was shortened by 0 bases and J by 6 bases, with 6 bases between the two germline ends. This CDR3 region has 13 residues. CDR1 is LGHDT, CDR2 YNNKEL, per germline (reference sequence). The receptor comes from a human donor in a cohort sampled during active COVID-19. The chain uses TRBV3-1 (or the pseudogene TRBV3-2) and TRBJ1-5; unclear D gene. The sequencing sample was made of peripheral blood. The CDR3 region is CASSQDLSQPQHF. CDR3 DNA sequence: TGTGCCAGCAGCCAAGATCTGAGTCAGCCCCAGCATTTT.